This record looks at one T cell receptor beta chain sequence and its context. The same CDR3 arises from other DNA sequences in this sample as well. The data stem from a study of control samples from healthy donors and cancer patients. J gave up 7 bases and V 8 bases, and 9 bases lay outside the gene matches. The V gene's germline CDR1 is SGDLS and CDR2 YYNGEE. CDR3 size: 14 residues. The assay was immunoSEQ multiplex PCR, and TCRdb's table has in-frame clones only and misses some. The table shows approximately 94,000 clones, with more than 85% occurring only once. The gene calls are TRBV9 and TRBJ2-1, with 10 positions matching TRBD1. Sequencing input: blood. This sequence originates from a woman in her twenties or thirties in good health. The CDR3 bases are TGTGCCAGTAGCAGGCGGACAGGGGGGAATGAGCAGTTCTTC. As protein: CASSRRTGGNEQFF.